These 20 T cell receptor beta chains were sequenced from one sample in a study of cytomegalovirus exposure and HLA in healthy donors. Produced via immunoSEQ multiplex PCR; TCRdb's table is partial and in-frame only. The sample shows 250,000 or so clones, around 90% of them seen only once. The sample taken for sequencing was PBMCs. These TCRs come from a woman younger than 30 in good health and CMV-seronegative.

The rearrangement uses TRBV11-1 and TRBJ2-1, with 7 bases that match TRBD1. Germline assignment: CDR1 SGHAT and CDR2 FQDESV (reference sequence). The V gene end was trimmed by 5 bases and the J gene end by 7 bases; junction bases not matched to a gene: 8. This CDR3 is built from 14 residues. In DNA, the CDR3 is TGTGCCAGCAGCACCCGACAGGGAGTAAATGAGCAGTTCTTC. This sequence encodes CASSTRQGVNEQFF.

The rearrangement joins TRBV18 to TRBJ2-7; TRBD1 is a possible D gene (5 bases). The CDR3 runs 15 residues. Trimming removed 3 bases from V and 1 base from J, with 13 bases in between. In germline, CDR1 is KGHSH, CDR2 LQKENI. The chain's CDR3 is CASSPPQGPSYEQYV. CDR3 bases: TGTGCCAGCTCACCCCCCCAGGGCCCATCCTACGAGCAGTACGTC.

The CDR3 sequence: CASSYTGDNEAFF. In DNA, the CDR3 is TGTGCCAGCAGTTACACAGGGGATAATGAAGCTTTCTTT. The V and J genes are TRBV6-5 and TRBJ1-1, with 7 bases that match TRBD1. Germline-derived CDR1 and CDR2 are MNHEY and SVGAGI. The CDR3 sequence is 13 residues long. V lost 2 bases and J lost 7; bases outside the gene matches: 4.

This clone has only one observation. The chain is built from TRBV15 and TRBJ2-3, with 11 bases matching TRBD2. The germline CDR1 and CDR2 sequences are LNHNV and YYDKDF (reference sequence). The V gene end was trimmed by 1 base and the J gene end by 0 bases; junction bases not matched to a gene: 3. The CDR3 is 17 amino acids. CDR3 protein: CATSRGRLAGSTDTQYF. The CDR3 DNA sequence: TGTGCCACCAGCAGAGGTCGACTAGCGGGGAGCACAGATACGCAGTATTTT.

This clone was counted only a few times. The chain carries TRBV6-1 and TRBJ2-3, with D tentatively TRBD2 (5 bases). From germline, CDR1 is MNHNS and CDR2 SASEGT. This CDR3 comprises 12 residues. The CDR3 reads CAGAVETDTQYF. In DNA form, the CDR3 reads TGTGCGGGAGCGGTAGAAACAGATACGCAGTATTTT.

As to this clone: The same CDR3 can be traced to other DNA sequences in this sample. This chain links TRBV19 with TRBJ1-5, with unresolved D. The CDR3 runs to 13 residues. V was pared by 3 bases and J by 4 bases, with 7 bases between. The germline V gene has CDR1 LNHDA and CDR2 SQIVND (reference sequence). The CDR3 bases are TGTGCCAGTAGTATCGAGGGAAATCAGCCCCAGCATTTT. This codes for CASSIEGNQPQHF.

The chain links TRBV5-4 to TRBJ1-2, with D perhaps matching TRBD1 (5 bases). The CDR3 consists of 11 residues. CDR1 and CDR2 from the germline V gene are SGHNT and YYREEE (reference sequence). Deletions cut 4 bases from V and 6 bases from J, with 7 bases between. CDR3 DNA sequence: TGTGCCAGCAGCCTCAGGGATGGCTACACCTTC. Its translation: CASSLRDGYTF.

CDR3 sequence: CASSYHLPTGARGEKLFF. DNA for the CDR3: TGTGCCAGCAGTTACCACCTCCCTACAGGGGCCCGGGGGGAAAAACTGTTTTTT. The rearrangement joins TRBV28 to TRBJ1-4, with 7 bases matching TRBD1. The CDR3 is made up of 18 amino acids. Germline V gene lookup returns CDR1 MDHEN and CDR2 SYDVKM. V gave up 4 bases and J gave up 8 bases; unmatched junction bases: 19.

The rearrangement links TRBV5-1 to TRBJ1-2; D unclear. Between the trimmed V and J ends, which lost 4 bases and 7 bases, there was a span of 14 bases. Germline-derived CDR1 and CDR2 are SGHRS and YFSETQ. This CDR3 region has 13 residues. DNA for the CDR3: TGCGCCAGCAGCACCCGGGGAGACGGTGGCTACACCTTC. It is translated as CASSTRGDGGYTF.

This chain joins TRBV7-8 and TRBJ1-3; D remains unclear. Germline V gives CDR1 SGHVS, CDR2 FQNEAQ. This CDR3 comprises 15 residues. V was pared by 0 bases and J by 2 bases, with 8 bases between. The CDR3 region is CASSLAGVPGNTIYF. CDR3 sequence (DNA): TGTGCCAGCAGCTTAGCCGGTGTGCCTGGAAACACCATATATTTT.

The rearrangement joins TRBV9 to TRBJ1-1, with 8 bases aligning to TRBD1. V shed 3 bases and J 1 base; nucleotides not matched to a gene: 5. The CDR3 length is 15 residues. The V gene's germline CDR1 is SGDLS and CDR2 YYNGEE. CDR3 nucleotides: TGTGCCAGCAGCGACCCCGGGACAGGGAACACTGAAGCTTTCTTT. Translated, it gives CASSDPGTGNTEAFF.

V gene TRBV27 combines with J gene TRBJ1-2, with 9 bases matching TRBD1. CDR3 length equals 15 residues. The V gene's germline CDR1 is MNHEY and CDR2 SMNVEV (reference sequence). Unmatched junction bases numbered 8, after V lost 3 bases and J lost 6 bases. For the CDR3, the DNA is TGTGCCAGCAGTTTTTTAGGGACAGGGTCCGATGGCTACACCTTC. Protein: CASSFLGTGSDGYTF.

The chain combines TRBV7-2 with TRBJ1-5; the D is unclear. Looked up from germline, CDR1 is SGHTA and CDR2 is FQGNSA. The CDR3 is made up of 16 amino acids. V was trimmed by 6 bases and J by 3 bases, leaving 18 bases between them. The CDR3 bases are TGTGCCAGCAGTACTCAACTTGCGGGGTCCAATCAGCCCCAGCATTTT. This encodes CASSTQLAGSNQPQHF.

This chain links TRBV5-4 with TRBJ2-1; 8 nucleotides agree with TRBD2. The CDR3 length is 15 residues. The germline gives CDR1 SGHNT, CDR2 YYREEE (reference sequence). Trimming at V came to 3 bases and at J to 6 bases, leaving 8 bases not matched to a gene. The CDR3 reads CASSYFAGGPNEQFF. DNA of the CDR3: TGTGCCAGCAGCTACTTTGCGGGGGGCCCCAATGAGCAGTTCTTC.

J is TRBJ1-1 and V is TRBV10-3, with D uncertain. CDR1 and CDR2 (germline): ENHRY, SYGVKD. The CDR3 is 13 amino acids. V lost 2 bases and J lost 1, with 5 bases in between. In DNA form, the CDR3 reads TGTGCCATCAGTGAGCTTCCGAACACTGAAGCTTTCTTT. Residues: CAISELPNTEAFF.

The chain joins TRBV5-1 to TRBJ1-2, with D tentatively TRBD1 (6 bases). V shed 0 bases and J shed 1 base, with 13 bases lying between them. Per the germline V gene, CDR1 is SGHRS and CDR2 is YFSETQ. This CDR3 has 16 residues. The CDR3 nucleotides read TGCGCCAGCAGCTTGGGCGACAGGATTCTTAACTATGGCTACACCTTC. Protein product: CASSLGDRILNYGYTF. The full variable domain, with the rest looked up from reference TRBV5-1 and TRBJ1-2, is KAGVTQTPRYLIKTRGQQVTLSCSPISGHRSVSWYQQTPGQGLQFLFEYFSETQRNKGNFPGRFSGRQFSNSRSEMNVSTLELGDSALYLCASSLGDRILNYGYTFGSGTRLTVV.

V is TRBV2 and J is TRBJ2-1; 13 positions match TRBD2. The trim removed 3 bases at V and 15 bases at J, leaving 14 bases unmatched. The CDR3 has 16 residues. CDR1 and CDR2 (germline): SNHLY, FYNNEI. CDR3 amino acids: CASSEGEGLAGFYRFF. CDR3 coding DNA: TGTGCCAGCAGTGAGGGGGAGGGACTAGCGGGGTTTTATCGGTTCTTC.

The rearrangement joins TRBV27 to TRBJ1-3; 7 nucleotides align to TRBD1. The length of the CDR3 is 14 residues. V trimming: 6 bases; J trimming: 4 bases; junction bases outside the gene matches: 6. The germline V gene encodes CDR1 MNHEY and CDR2 SMNVEV (reference sequence). CDR3: CASSSTGSGNTIYF. In DNA, the CDR3 is TGTGCCAGCAGCTCGACAGGGTCAGGAAACACCATATATTTT.

The chain joins TRBV28 to TRBJ2-1; 10 bases map to TRBD1. The CDR3 runs to 17 residues. J was trimmed by 6 bases and V by 1 base; bases with no gene match: 9. Germline CDR1 reads MDHEN; CDR2 reads SYDVKM. The CDR3, as DNA: TGTGCCAGCAGTTTATTCGAAGGGACAGGGGTAGGCAATGAGCAGTTCTTC. Translated, it gives CASSLFEGTGVGNEQFF.

Here the CDR3 DNA reads TGTGCCAGCAGCTTGATAGGACTCTCTGGAAACACCATATATTTT. It specifies CASSLIGLSGNTIYF. J is TRBJ1-3 and V is TRBV5-5, with D unclear. V lost 1 base to trimming and J lost 0 bases, with 8 bases between them. Germline V lookup: CDR1 SGHKS, CDR2 YYEKEE (reference sequence). This CDR3 spans 15 amino acids.